The 32 T cell receptor beta chains in this list originate from one sample, sequenced in a study of shared clonotypes between healthy human individuals (dated by TCRdb to between 2020 and 2021). Libraries were made using the immunoSEQ multiplex PCR assay. TCRdb holds this immuneACCESS table with in-frame rearrangements only. Some clones are missing; in checked studies, unresolved V genes explain under half, and the rest has no known cause. Recorded for this sample are 1,400,000 or so clones; 97% to 99% of them occurred a single time. Over 0.3% of the sample is in the top ten clones. Material: naive CD4+ T cells sorted from blood. The cell subset or site label here, explained by the study, means: CD45RA+ positively selected. The receptors were sampled from a man aged 25 to 40 in good health.

The chain combines TRBV28 with TRBJ2-1; no reliable D call. The CDR3 totals 16 residues. V lost 5 bases and J lost 4, with 18 bases in between. CDR1 and CDR2 from the germline V gene are MDHEN and SYDVKM. The CDR3 sequence: CASSLSDGERYNEQFF. CDR3 nucleotides: TGTGCCAGCAGTCTCTCGGACGGAGAAAGGTACAATGAGCAGTTCTTC.

This chain connects TRBV5-6 to TRBJ2-7, with 13 bases that match TRBD2. Losses at the gene ends were 3 bases for V and 6 bases for J; bases not matched to a gene: 9. The germline CDR1 and CDR2 sequences are SGHDT and YYEEEE. This CDR3 region has 16 residues. CDR3 protein: CASSYGLGLAGLEQYF. CDR3 DNA: TGTGCCAGCAGCTATGGCCTGGGACTAGCGGGACTCGAGCAGTACTTC.

The rearrangement uses TRBV6-5 and TRBJ2-3; TRBD2 matches at 9 bases. Germline values: CDR1 MNHEY, CDR2 SVGAGI. The CDR3 contains 14 residues. Trimming cost V 11 bases and J 4 bases; bases outside gene matches: 10. The CDR3 reads CAARTSGPPDTQYF. The CDR3 nucleotides read TGTGCCGCTCGTACTAGCGGGCCTCCAGATACGCAGTATTTT.

The V and J genes are TRBV14 and TRBJ2-7; unclear D gene. This CDR3 has 13 amino acids. V lost 1 base, J lost 6 bases, and 10 bases lay in between. The germline V gene encodes CDR1 SGHDN and CDR2 FVKESK. The DNA for the CDR3 is TGTGCCAGCAGCCAAGTGCTGAATGCCGAGCAGTACTTC. It encodes CASSQVLNAEQYF.

Points on this clone: The same CDR3 also results from other DNA sequences found in this sample. This chain's CDR3 is CASSLGGGTNTGELFF. For the CDR3, the DNA is TGTGCCAGCAGCTTGGGTGGAGGAACCAACACCGGGGAGCTGTTTTTT. The V call is TRBV5-6, the J call TRBJ2-2; possibly TRBD2 for D (5 bases). CDR1 is SGHDT, CDR2 YYEEEE, per germline. Trimming shortened V by 0 bases and J by 2 bases, and 11 bases separated the two germline ends. The CDR3 extends over 16 amino acids.

The rearrangement links TRBV7-9 to TRBJ2-1; D tentatively reads TRBD1 or TRBD2 (6 bases each). V was trimmed by 5 bases and J by 5 bases, leaving 16 bases between them. Germline CDR1 SEHNR, CDR2 FQNEAQ (reference sequence). The CDR3 is 15 amino acids. Here the CDR3 DNA reads TGTGCCAGCAGCCCATTCCGGGGGCCGAACAATGAGCAGTTCTTC. Amino acid sequence: CASSPFRGPNNEQFF. Supplemented by reference TRBV7-9 and TRBJ2-1, the full variable domain reads DTGVSQNPRHKITKRGQNVTFRCDPISEHNRLYWYRQTLGQGPEFLTYFQNEAQLEKSRLLSDRFSAERPKGSFSTLEIQRTEQGDSAMYLCASSPFRGPNNEQFFGPGTRLTVL.

The CDR3 region has the DNA TGTGCCTGGAGTATACTCGGGAGGGCCGGAGAGCAGTTCTTC. This sequence encodes CAWSILGRAGEQFF. The chain joins TRBV30 to TRBJ2-1, with 8 bases fitting TRBD2. This CDR3 comprises 14 residues. Germline values: CDR1 GTSNPN, CDR2 SVGIG (reference sequence). V shed 2 bases, J shed 10 bases, and the junction held 10 bases outside the gene matches.

This rearrangement joins TRBV5-4 to TRBJ2-1; 8 nucleotides align to TRBD1. The CDR3 is made up of 16 amino acids. J was trimmed by 3 bases and V by 4 bases; bases with no gene match: 9. The germline gives CDR1 SGHNT, CDR2 YYREEE (reference sequence). CDR3 loop: CASSLGQAIHYNEQFF. The DNA for the CDR3 is TGTGCCAGCAGCCTGGGACAGGCCATCCACTACAATGAGCAGTTCTTC.

Of note for this clone: The same CDR3 can be traced to other DNA sequences in this sample. V and J are TRBV18 and TRBJ2-3; TRBD2 matches 9 bases. With 3 bases clipped from V and 0 bases from J, the junction kept 1 base outside the gene matches. The length of the CDR3 is 15 residues. Germline assignment: CDR1 KGHSH and CDR2 LQKENI. CDR3 loop: CASSPTSGSTDTQYF. The CDR3 DNA sequence: TGTGCCAGCTCACCGACTAGCGGTAGCACAGATACGCAGTATTTT.

The chain recombines TRBV7-2 with TRBJ2-7; 11 bases line up with TRBD1. The CDR3 runs 16 residues. V was pared by 2 bases and J by 2 bases, with 5 bases of the junction left unmatched. Germline V gives CDR1 SGHTA, CDR2 FQGNSA. DNA of the CDR3: TGTGCCAGCAGCTTAAATCCGGGACAGGGGGCCTACGAGCAGTACTTC. Its protein is CASSLNPGQGAYEQYF. Full variable domain (missing parts from reference TRBV7-2 and TRBJ2-7): GAGVSQSPSNKVTEKGKDVELRCDPISGHTALYWYRQSLGQGLEFLIYFQGNSAPDKSGLPSDRFSAERTGGSVSTLTIQRTQQEDSAVYLCASSLNPGQGAYEQYFGPGTRLTVT.

With regard to this clone: The sample contains more than one DNA sequence encoding this CDR3. The CDR3 loop reads CSVGTGGNQPQHF. The CDR3 DNA is TGCAGCGTCGGTACTGGGGGAAATCAGCCCCAGCATTTT. The rearrangement links TRBV29-1 to TRBJ1-5; TRBD1 is a possible D gene (5 bases). CDR1 SQVTM and CDR2 ANQGSEA come from the germline V gene. The CDR3 spans 13 residues. V was clipped by 6 bases and J by 4 bases, with 13 bases between them. Filled out from reference TRBV29-1 and TRBJ1-5, the complete variable domain reads SAVISQKPSRDICQRGTSLTIQCQVDSQVTMMFWYRQQPGQSLTLIATANQGSEATYESGFVIDKFPISRPNLTFSTLTVSNMSPEDSSIYLCSVGTGGNQPQHFGDGTRLSIL.

The chain links TRBV14 to TRBJ2-2, with a possible D match to TRBD2 (6 bases). Germline values: CDR1 SGHDN, CDR2 FVKESK. The ends were cut back, 1 base at V and 6 bases at J, with 9 bases in the middle. There are 14 residues in the CDR3. This CDR3 is CASSQGAGSGELFF. As DNA, the CDR3 is TGTGCCAGCAGCCAAGGCGCGGGATCCGGGGAGCTGTTTTTT.

As concerns this clone: Other nucleotide sequences from this sample produce the same CDR3. The chain couples TRBV9 to TRBJ2-1; D perhaps matches TRBD2 (5 bases). CDR1 is SGDLS and CDR2 is YYNGEE in the germline V gene. CDR3 size: 13 residues. V was pared by 0 bases and J by 6 bases, with 7 bases between. CDR3 DNA sequence: TGTGCCAGCAGCGTAGGGGGAGTCAATGAGCAGTTCTTC. It encodes CASSVGGVNEQFF.

This chain links TRBV27 with TRBJ2-7; D gene ambiguous. Trimming removed 5 bases from V and 0 bases from J, with 11 bases in between. Per the germline V gene, CDR1 is MNHEY and CDR2 is SMNVEV (reference sequence). CDR3 length: 14 residues. CDR3 nucleotide sequence: TGTGCCAGCAGTGCCCCCGGCTTCTCCTACGAGCAGTACTTC. It encodes CASSAPGFSYEQYF.

This clone was counted once. The chain joins TRBV6-6 to TRBJ1-2, with D maybe TRBD1 (5 bases). CDR1 is MNHNY, CDR2 SVGAGI, per germline (reference sequence). V lost 6 bases to trimming and J lost 4 bases, with 12 bases between them. This CDR3 has 13 amino acids. This chain's CDR3 is CASRRGRSYGYTF. The CDR3 DNA sequence: TGTGCCAGCAGGAGGGGACGGTCCTATGGCTACACCTTC.

The chain combines TRBV5-6 with TRBJ1-2; 8 nucleotides match TRBD1. The length of the CDR3 is 12 residues. With V trimmed by 0 bases and J by 9 bases, 1 base remained unmatched. Germline V gene sequence: CDR1 SGHDT, CDR2 YYEEEE. The CDR3 loop reads CASSLGTGSYTF. The CDR3 coding sequence is TGTGCCAGCAGCTTGGGGACAGGGAGCTACACCTTC.

This CDR3 is CASSPVQVYRGRRGITGEAFF. CDR3 DNA sequence: TGTGCCAGCAGCCCAGTTCAGGTGTACAGGGGGCGAAGGGGTATCACGGGTGAAGCTTTCTTT. The chain combines TRBV27 with TRBJ1-1, with 9 nucleotides matching TRBD1. CDR1 is MNHEY and CDR2 is SMNVEV in the germline V gene (reference sequence). Trimming cost V 6 bases and J 7 bases; bases outside gene matches: 30. The CDR3 runs to 21 residues.

The genes are TRBV5-5 and TRBJ2-5; 10 bases fit TRBD2. This CDR3 is built from 13 residues. J was trimmed by 3 bases and V by 8 bases; bases with no gene match: 4. Per germline, CDR1 SGHKS and CDR2 YYEKEE (reference sequence). The CDR3 sequence: CASTLAGEETQYF. CDR3 DNA: TGTGCCAGTACCCTAGCGGGAGAAGAGACCCAGTACTTC.

For this clone: The sample has other DNA sequences that encode this CDR3 too. The chain combines TRBV18 with TRBJ2-7; D is uncertain. The CDR3 has 13 amino acids. The V and J ends lost 3 bases and 4 bases respectively, with 10 bases between them. Looked up from germline, CDR1 is KGHSH and CDR2 is LQKENI. CDR3 in DNA: TGTGCCAGCTCACCTCGGGCATCGTACGAGCAGTACTTC. It encodes CASSPRASYEQYF.

The V gene is TRBV12-2, the J gene TRBJ2-7; the table's D call TRBD1 went unverified against the DNA. TRBV12-2 is tagged as a pseudogene. This CDR3 has 13 residues. CDR3 sequence: CASRLERGPEQYF. As DNA, the CDR3 is TGTGCAAGTCGCTTAGAAAGGGGCCCGGAGCAGTACTTC.

The rearrangement links TRBV5-1 to TRBJ2-5; 9 nucleotides line up with TRBD1. The germline V gene encodes CDR1 SGHRS and CDR2 YFSETQ. CDR3 length: 17 amino acids. The trim removed 2 bases at V and 1 base at J, leaving 9 bases unmatched. The CDR3 region has the DNA TGCGCCAGCAGCTTATACAGGGGGCGAAGTGCCCAAGAGACCCAGTACTTC. This codes for CASSLYRGRSAQETQYF.

V gene TRBV11-1 combines with J gene TRBJ2-5; tentatively, D is TRBD2 (5 bases). The CDR3 spans 13 residues. V lost 4 bases and J lost 2, with 8 bases in between. Germline V gene data show CDR1 as SGHAT and CDR2 as FQDESV (reference sequence). The CDR3 spells CASSSGDQETQYF. CDR3 DNA: TGTGCCAGCAGCTCCGGGGATCAAGAGACCCAGTACTTC. Supplemented by reference TRBV11-1 and TRBJ2-5, the full variable domain reads EAEVAQSPRYKITEKSQAVAFWCDPISGHATLYWYRQILGQGPELLVQFQDESVVDDSQLPKDRFSAERLKGVDSTLKIQPAELGDSAMYLCASSSGDQETQYFGPGTRLLVL.

The chain recombines TRBV5-1 with TRBJ2-7; the D is unclear. This CDR3 has 15 amino acids. The germline V gene has CDR1 SGHRS and CDR2 YFSETQ. V lost 0 bases to trimming and J lost 6 bases, with 16 bases between them. CDR3 protein: CASSLDWAPPSEQYF. The DNA for the CDR3 is TGCGCCAGCAGCTTGGATTGGGCCCCCCCGTCCGAGCAGTACTTC.

This clone appeared once. The rearrangement joins TRBV6-1 to TRBJ2-7; TRBD2 aligns across 7 bases. The germline V gene encodes CDR1 MNHNS and CDR2 SASEGT. CDR3 length: 12 residues. J gave up 2 bases and V 11 bases, and 6 bases lay outside the gene matches. CDR3 sequence (DNA): TGTGCCGTCCGGGGGGTCACCTACGAGCAGTACTTC. Translated, it gives CAVRGVTYEQYF.

This chain uses TRBV18 with TRBJ2-5, with TRBD2 identical over 7 bases. The CDR3 covers 14 residues. V lost 6 bases, J lost 7 bases, and 11 bases stayed unmatched. The germline V gene encodes CDR1 KGHSH and CDR2 LQKENI. The CDR3 nucleotides read TGTGCCAGCTCCGCAAGGGAGGGCTTTGCGACCCAGTACTTC. It yields the protein CASSAREGFATQYF. Full variable domain (rest looked up from reference TRBV18 and TRBJ2-5): NAGVMQNPRHLVRRRGQEARLRCSPMKGHSHVYWYRQLPEEGLKFMVYLQKENIIDESGMPKERFSAEFPKEGPSILRIQQVVRGDSAAYFCASSAREGFATQYFGPGTRLLVL.

The gene calls are TRBV7-8 and TRBJ2-7; 7 bases are shared with TRBD2. The V gene's germline CDR1 is SGHVS and CDR2 FQNEAQ. V was clipped by 3 bases and J by 5 bases; unmatched bases: 10. The length of the CDR3 is 15 residues. CDR3 DNA sequence: TGTGCCAGCAGCTTGGTTAGGGAGGGCCTCGACGAGCAGTACTTC. This gives the protein CASSLVREGLDEQYF.

The genes are TRBV11-2 and TRBJ2-7, with D unclear. The germline CDR1 and CDR2 sequences are SGHAT and FQNNGV. The CDR3 consists of 16 residues. The V end was cut by 0 bases, the J end by 0 bases, with 12 bases between. The DNA of the CDR3 is TGTGCCAGCAGCTTAGAGATCCGGACGGTCTCCTACGAGCAGTACTTC. Its translation: CASSLEIRTVSYEQYF.

The V call is TRBV15, the J call TRBJ2-1, with D hard to call. Trimming cost V 1 base and J 7 bases, with 8 bases left between them. The germline CDR1 and CDR2 sequences are LNHNV and YYDKDF (reference sequence). The CDR3 spans 13 residues. DNA for the CDR3: TGTGCCACCAGCAGAGGTCTTAGGAATGAGCAGTTCTTC. Translating gives CATSRGLRNEQFF.

V usage is TRBV7-3 and J usage is TRBJ2-1, with TRBD1 identical over 8 bases. The CDR3 has 14 amino acids. The germline CDR1 and CDR2 sequences are SGHTA and FQGTGA. The V and J ends lost 3 bases and 7 bases, in that order; junction bases with no gene match: 5. CDR3 sequence: CASSLTGVRNEQFF. CDR3 bases: TGTGCCAGCAGCTTGACAGGGGTGAGGAATGAGCAGTTCTTC. The complete variable domain, with remaining parts taken from reference TRBV7-3 and TRBJ2-1, reads GAGVSQTPSNKVTEKGKYVELRCDPISGHTALYWYRQSLGQGPEFLIYFQGTGAADDSGLPNDRFFAVRPEGSVSTLKIQRTERGDSAVYLCASSLTGVRNEQFFGPGTRLTVL.

V gene TRBV5-4 combines with J gene TRBJ2-2, with a weak D call TRBD2 (6 bases). CDR3 length equals 15 residues. The germline V gene encodes CDR1 SGHNT and CDR2 YYREEE (reference sequence). V lost 0 bases, J lost 6 bases, and 12 bases lay in between. The CDR3 DNA reads as TGTGCCAGCAGCTTGGACGGGAGAGGATCCGGGGAGCTGTTTTTT. Its translation is CASSLDGRGSGELFF.

This chain uses TRBV5-1 with TRBJ1-4, with 8 positions matching TRBD1. V trimming: 3 bases; J trimming: 6 bases; junction bases outside the gene matches: 13. This CDR3 contains 17 residues. CDR1 is SGHRS, CDR2 YFSETQ, per germline. The CDR3 bases are TGCGCCAGCAGCTCCCTTTGGGGAACAGGGGGTGATGAAAAACTGTTTTTT. Amino acids: CASSSLWGTGGDEKLFF.

The chain recombines TRBV18 with TRBJ2-1; 8 nucleotides match TRBD1. The CDR3 is 14 residues long. Germline CDR1 is KGHSH and CDR2 is LQKENI. The trim removed 4 bases at V and 6 bases at J, leaving 5 bases unmatched. CDR3 nucleotides: TGTGCCAGCTCACAACGGACAGGGCGCAATGAGCAGTTCTTC. Residues: CASSQRTGRNEQFF.